Listed here are 28 T cell receptor beta chains from one sample, sequenced in a study of blood T cell repertoires in COVID-19. The repertoire was sequenced with immunoSEQ multiplex PCR; TCRdb's copy has only in-frame clones and lacks some. This sample carries about 150,000 clones, 84% of them seen once, and the ten largest clones take around 5%. Sequencing input: peripheral blood. Source of these receptors: a human donor in a cohort sampled during active COVID-19.

Only one count was recorded for this clone. V and J are TRBV5-4 and TRBJ2-5; D is uncertain. Between the trimmed V and J ends, which lost 1 base and 4 bases, there was a span of 8 bases. Per germline, CDR1 SGHNT and CDR2 YYREEE (reference sequence). The CDR3 spans 13 residues. This CDR3 is CASSLQVSETQYF. The DNA for the CDR3 is TGTGCCAGCAGCTTGCAGGTATCAGAGACCCAGTACTTC.

This chain links TRBV10-1 with TRBJ2-1; D is perhaps TRBD1 (6 bases). CDR1 and CDR2 from the germline V gene are WNHNN and SYGVQD (reference sequence). Trimming pared 0 bases from V and 4 bases from J, leaving 13 bases between. The CDR3 totals 16 residues. In DNA form, the CDR3 reads TGCGCCAGCAGTGAGTCCGGGACACCGAAATACAATGAGCAGTTCTTC. Its translation is CASSESGTPKYNEQFF.

The chain uses TRBV7-9 and TRBJ1-3; D perhaps matches TRBD1 (5 bases). Germline V gives CDR1 SEHNR, CDR2 FQNEAQ (reference sequence). CDR3 size: 17 residues. Deletions cut 5 bases from V and 1 base from J, with 18 bases between. CDR3 region: CASSLERTGTSGNTIYF. The CDR3 DNA sequence: TGTGCCAGCAGCCTAGAGAGGACCGGGACTTCTGGAAACACCATATATTTT.

CDR3 bases: TGCGCCAGCAGCTTGGTGAACAGGGTGACAGATACGCAGTATTTT. As protein: CASSLVNRVTDTQYF. The chain employs TRBV5-1 and TRBJ2-3; TRBD1 is a possible D gene (6 bases). CDR3 size: 15 residues. Germline CDR1 SGHRS, CDR2 YFSETQ. V was pared by 0 bases and J by 3 bases, with 11 bases between. Looking up the rest from reference TRBV5-1 and TRBJ2-3 gives the full variable domain: KAGVTQTPRYLIKTRGQQVTLSCSPISGHRSVSWYQQTPGQGLQFLFEYFSETQRNKGNFPGRFSGRQFSNSRSEMNVSTLELGDSALYLCASSLVNRVTDTQYFGPGTRLTVL.

CDR3 in amino acids: CASSEVGSYEQYF. The CDR3 region has the DNA TGTGCCAGCAGTGAAGTGGGGAGCTACGAGCAGTACTTC. The genes are TRBV6-1 and TRBJ2-7, with D possibly TRBD2 on 5 matching bases. V shed 1 base and J shed 3 bases, with 7 bases lying between them. This CDR3 is built from 13 residues. CDR1 MNHNS and CDR2 SASEGT come from the germline V gene.

The J gene is TRBJ1-1, the V gene TRBV19; TRBD1 agrees at 8 bases. The CDR3 length is 15 residues. V trimming: 3 bases; J trimming: 10 bases; junction bases outside the gene matches: 13. Germline values: CDR1 LNHDA, CDR2 SQIVND (reference sequence). The CDR3: CASSIDRGWALGAFF. The DNA for the CDR3 is TGTGCCAGTAGTATCGACAGGGGATGGGCTCTTGGAGCTTTCTTT.

The rearrangement joins TRBV15 to TRBJ1-2; D is undetermined. V was pared by 1 base and J by 0 bases, with 12 bases between. Germline V gene sequence: CDR1 LNHNV, CDR2 YYDKDF (reference sequence). The CDR3 is made up of 16 amino acids. CDR3 amino acids: CATSRGGAESNYGYTF. The DNA of the CDR3 is TGTGCCACCAGCAGAGGTGGAGCTGAATCTAACTATGGCTACACCTTC.

The V and J genes are TRBV2 and TRBJ1-1; D gene unclear. Trimming left V 6 bases short and J 3 bases short, with 5 bases between. The germline gives CDR1 SNHLY, CDR2 FYNNEI. There are 11 residues in the CDR3. Written as DNA, the CDR3 is TGTGCCAGCAGGTTAGACACTGAAGCTTTCTTT. Protein product: CASRLDTEAFF.

This chain links TRBV27 with TRBJ1-1; D unclear. The germline CDR1 and CDR2 sequences are MNHEY and SMNVEV (reference sequence). V was clipped by 8 bases and J by 6 bases, with 19 bases between them. This CDR3 is built from 14 residues. The CDR3 sequence: CASGLDVTGPEAFF. The CDR3 DNA reads TGTGCCAGCGGACTCGACGTGACGGGCCCTGAAGCTTTCTTT.

The chain links TRBV7-2 to TRBJ2-3; TRBD2 aligns across 8 bases. The CDR3 is 15 amino acids. The V gene end was trimmed by 2 bases and the J gene end by 0 bases; junction bases not matched to a gene: 1. The V gene's germline CDR1 is SGHTA and CDR2 FQGNSA. In DNA form, the CDR3 reads TGTGCCAGCAGCTTAACTAGCGGCAGCACAGATACGCAGTATTTT. Amino acids: CASSLTSGSTDTQYF. Filled out from reference TRBV7-2 and TRBJ2-3, the complete variable domain reads GAGVSQSPSNKVTEKGKDVELRCDPISGHTALYWYRQSLGQGLEFLIYFQGNSAPDKSGLPSDRFSAERTGGSVSTLTIQRTQQEDSAVYLCASSLTSGSTDTQYFGPGTRLTVL.

The chain is built from TRBV5-4 and TRBJ2-1; no clear D gene. Trimming left V 5 bases short and J 2 bases short, with 17 bases between. The CDR3 consists of 16 residues. Germline CDR1 is SGHNT and CDR2 is YYREEE (reference sequence). CDR3 residues: CASSSPLAEPYNEQFF. CDR3 nucleotide sequence: TGTGCCAGCAGTAGCCCTCTGGCGGAGCCCTACAATGAGCAGTTCTTC.

This clone was seen only a few times. The chain uses TRBV4-1 and TRBJ2-1; TRBD1 matches at 8 bases. Germline loops: CDR1 MGHRA, CDR2 YSYEKL. This CDR3 region has 19 residues. With V trimmed by 0 bases and J by 8 bases, 18 bases remained unmatched. This CDR3 is CASSQEPAPFQGAGDEQFF. CDR3 DNA: TGCGCCAGCAGCCAAGAGCCCGCACCGTTCCAGGGGGCCGGGGATGAGCAGTTCTTC.

This chain joins TRBV18 and TRBJ2-7, with no clear D. The CDR3 is 12 amino acids. V shed 6 bases and J shed 2 bases, with 8 bases lying between them. CDR1 is KGHSH and CDR2 is LQKENI in the germline V gene. The CDR3 loop is CASSVTAYEQYF. The CDR3 DNA is TGTGCCAGCTCGGTTACGGCCTACGAGCAGTACTTC.

The chain joins TRBV19 to TRBJ2-1; D ambiguous. This CDR3 contains 13 residues. CDR1 and CDR2 (germline): LNHDA, SQIVND (reference sequence). V was cut by 6 bases and J by 1 base, with 7 bases left in between. CDR3 sequence reads: CASSPLSYNEQFF. The CDR3 DNA follows: TGTGCCAGTAGCCCCCTGTCCTACAATGAGCAGTTCTTC. Full variable domain (outside the CDR3, taken from reference TRBV19 and TRBJ2-1): DGGITQSPKYLFRKEGQNVTLSCEQNLNHDAMYWYRQDPGQGLRLIYYSQIVNDFQKGDIAEGYSVSREKKESFPLTVTSAQKNPTAFYLCASSPLSYNEQFFGPGTRLTVL.

V is TRBV30 and J is TRBJ2-7; tentatively, D is TRBD2 (6 bases). The CDR3 is 12 residues long. The germline V and J ends were trimmed by 5 bases and 3 bases, with 11 bases remaining between them. Germline-derived CDR1 and CDR2 are GTSNPN and SVGIG (reference sequence). CDR3 coding DNA: TGTGCCTGGGGACTCGGGGGCTACGAGCAGTACGTC. Its protein is CAWGLGGYEQYV.

This sequence joins TRBV11-2 and TRBJ2-7, with 7 bases that match TRBD1. Germline-derived CDR1 and CDR2 are SGHAT and FQNNGV. Unmatched junction bases numbered 6, after V lost 2 bases and J lost 2 bases. The CDR3 has 15 residues. The CDR3 DNA follows: TGTGCCAGCAGCTTAAACCAGGGACAGCCCTACGAGCAGTACGTC. Its translation: CASSLNQGQPYEQYV.

The V and J genes are TRBV7-9 and TRBJ1-4, with no clear D. V shed 5 bases and J shed 4 bases, with 11 bases lying between them. Germline CDR1 is SEHNR and CDR2 is FQNEAQ (reference sequence). This CDR3 spans 14 amino acids. Written as DNA, the CDR3 is TGTGCCAGCAGCCTGGTGACGGGTAATGAAAAACTGTTTTTT. It encodes CASSLVTGNEKLFF. Looking up the rest from reference TRBV7-9 and TRBJ1-4 gives the full variable domain: DTGVSQNPRHKITKRGQNVTFRCDPISEHNRLYWYRQTLGQGPEFLTYFQNEAQLEKSRLLSDRFSAERPKGSFSTLEIQRTEQGDSAMYLCASSLVTGNEKLFFGSGTQLSVL.

The chain employs TRBV12-3 or TRBV12-4 and TRBJ2-3, with D maybe TRBD1 (5 bases). Trimming took 3 bases from V and 6 from J, leaving 7 bases between them. The CDR3 totals 12 residues. CDR3: CASSLGLDTQYF. DNA of the CDR3: TGTGCCAGCAGTTTGGGGCTGGATACGCAGTATTTT.

This rearrangement joins TRBV9 to TRBJ2-1; D may be TRBD1 (6 bases). The CDR3 has 17 amino acids. Per germline, CDR1 SGDLS and CDR2 YYNGEE. Trimming cost V 6 bases and J 4 bases, with 23 bases left between them. The DNA of the CDR3 is TGTGCCAGCACCCCAGGGGAGAGTCAGGTTTATTACAATGAGCAGTTCTTC. Translation: CASTPGESQVYYNEQFF.

V is TRBV7-3 and J is TRBJ2-1; 12 positions match TRBD2. The CDR3 is 15 amino acids. CDR1 and CDR2 from the germline V gene are SGHTA and FQGTGA. V shed 2 bases and J 6 bases; nucleotides not matched to a gene: 2. The CDR3, as DNA: TGTGCCAGCAGCTTAGCGGGACTAGCGGGCAATGAGCAGTTCTTC. Translated, it gives CASSLAGLAGNEQFF.

This clone was observed a single time. V is TRBV5-6 and J is TRBJ1-5; D remains ambiguous. V dropped 4 bases and J dropped 4 bases, with 18 bases sitting between them. Looked up from germline, CDR1 is SGHDT and CDR2 is YYEEEE. CDR3 length: 16 residues. In nucleotides, the CDR3 is TGTGCCAGCAGCGCTAGCAGGAAGGGCCGGAATCAGCCCCAGCATTTT. This encodes CASSASRKGRNQPQHF.

The rearrangement links TRBV30 to TRBJ2-5; 9 bases agree with TRBD2. From germline, CDR1 is GTSNPN and CDR2 SVGIG (reference sequence). The CDR3 totals 13 residues. V trimming: 4 bases; J trimming: 4 bases; junction bases outside the gene matches: 4. The CDR3 DNA sequence: TGTGCCTGGACTAGCGGGGAGGTAGAGACCCAGTACTTC. Translated: CAWTSGEVETQYF.

The V and J genes are TRBV5-1 and TRBJ1-2; TRBD1 agrees at 7 bases. J gave up 7 bases and V 4 bases, and 7 bases lay outside the gene matches. Germline V CDR1 and CDR2: SGHRS, YFSETQ. This CDR3 has 13 residues. This CDR3 is CASSQGQVSGYTF. Written as DNA, the CDR3 is TGCGCCAGCAGCCAAGGACAGGTGTCTGGCTACACCTTC.

V is TRBV3-1 (or the pseudogene TRBV3-2) and J is TRBJ2-1; the match to TRBD2 covers 13 bases. Trimming took 7 bases from V and 5 from J; bases not matched to a gene: 32. This CDR3 contains 24 residues. Germline V CDR1 and CDR2: LGHDT, YNNKEL (reference sequence). The CDR3 loop reads CASNHELIPRLAGGLLCSDNEQFF. CDR3 DNA sequence: TGTGCCAGCAACCACGAACTAATACCACGACTAGCGGGAGGTCTCCTTTGTTCGGACAATGAGCAGTTCTTC.

The chain combines TRBV9 with TRBJ1-6; 9 nucleotides line up with TRBD1. CDR1 and CDR2 from the germline V gene are SGDLS and YYNGEE. J gave up 7 bases and V 3 bases, and 5 bases lay outside the gene matches. The CDR3 loop spans 15 amino acids. CDR3 residues: CASSAGQGRNSPLHF. In DNA form, the CDR3 reads TGTGCCAGCAGCGCTGGACAGGGGCGGAATTCACCCCTCCACTTT. Full variable domain (remainder filled in from reference TRBV9 and TRBJ1-6): DSGVTQTPKHLITATGQRVTLRCSPRSGDLSVYWYQQSLDQGLQFLIQYYNGEERAKGNILERFSAQQFPDLHSELNLSSLELGDSALYFCASSAGQGRNSPLHFGNGTRLTVT.

The chain uses TRBV2 and TRBJ2-3, with D tentatively TRBD1 (6 bases). Germline V gene sequence: CDR1 SNHLY, CDR2 FYNNEI. V lost 10 bases, J lost 0 bases, and 14 bases lay in between. The CDR3 has 14 residues. The CDR3 is CATKGDTSTDTQYF. CDR3 sequence (DNA): TGTGCCACCAAGGGGGACACTAGCACAGATACGCAGTATTTT.

The chain uses TRBV7-9 and TRBJ2-3; perhaps TRBD2 as D (5 bases). V lost 1 base to trimming and J lost 3 bases, with 8 bases between them. The CDR3 runs 14 residues. Germline CDR1 SEHNR, CDR2 FQNEAQ (reference sequence). CDR3 DNA: TGTGCCAGCAGCTTAGACGGGAAAACAGATACGCAGTATTTT. Translation: CASSLDGKTDTQYF.

V gene TRBV6-6 combines with J gene TRBJ2-4; tentatively, D is TRBD2 (7 bases). This CDR3 is built from 16 residues. Germline CDR1 MNHNY, CDR2 SVGAGI (reference sequence). With 2 bases removed from V and 3 bases from J, the gap between germline ends came to 14 bases. For the CDR3, the DNA is TGTGCCAGCAGTTACATTCCAGGGGAGGGCAAAAACATTCAGTACTTC. Protein product: CASSYIPGEGKNIQYF.